This TCR beta chain was observed in a study of multiple sclerosis patients with progressive multifocal leukoencephalopathy. Time point of the sample: before natalizumab initiation. Synthetic inline TR CDR3 controls covering all V-J pairings were spiked into each PCR. Some clones are missing from TCRdb's copy, which holds only in-frame ones; the method was immunoSEQ multiplex PCR. Of more than 30,000 clones in the sample, about nine tenths were seen once. Whole-study results and caveats: The findings' link to JC virus versus immunocompromise remained uncertain.

With 4 bases removed from V and 2 bases from J, the gap between germline ends came to 7 bases. The CDR3 is 12 residues long. Germline CDR1 and CDR2: SGHKS and YYEKEE (reference sequence). With regard to this clone: Its matching antigen is unknown.

The sample consisted of PBMCs. This clonotype originated in a human donor with multiple sclerosis. The chain has TRBV5-5 and TRBJ2-7; D uncertain. CDR3 in amino acids: CASSDGAYEQYF. The CDR3 region has the DNA TGTGCCAGCAGCGATGGAGCCTACGAGCAGTACTTC.